This T cell receptor beta chain was recovered during a study of blood T cell repertoires in COVID-19. Overall study context: Acute and convalescent COVID-19 specimens originated in the United States, Italy and Spain.

As originally analysed: How many nucleated cells were present was estimated from reference gene primer amplification. Only in-frame clones appear in the TCRdb table, and some are missing; sequencing was by immunoSEQ multiplex PCR. V and J calls plus clone size are reproduced from that table; the DNA served to infer D and trimming. The data contain more than 250,000 clones, 88% of them singletons. In terms of age and location, participants ranged from roughly 18 to 90 years and lived in around 22 US areas. Clinical history as reported by participants underpinned cohort assignment. The length of the CDR3 is 18 residues. Germline values: CDR1 MGHRA, CDR2 YSYEKL. V dropped 0 bases and J dropped 4 bases, with 21 bases sitting between them.

Sequencing used PBMCs or T cells enriched from blood (not recorded which). The sequence was obtained from a woman in her thirties or forties with acute COVID-19. V is TRBV4-1 and J is TRBJ1-2, with D hard to call. Here the CDR3 DNA reads TGCGCCAGCAGCCAAGAAAAACTCTTCAACCGAGGGCCCTATGGCTACACCTTC. It codes for CASSQEKLFNRGPYGYTF.